The present T cell receptor beta chain was sequenced within a study of Graves' ophthalmopathy and Graves' hyperthyroidism. The study recruited hyperthyroidism patients aged 18 to 65 who were newly diagnosed, under 2 months' duration. Uncontrolled infections, pregnancy, lactation or other autoimmune diseases led to patient exclusion. PBMCs came from 10 ml of fresh peripheral blood. Researchers took RNA transcripts and amplified TCR beta CDR3 regions from them. First-round RT-PCR with HTBI primers preceded a second-round multiplex PCR. From the multiplex PCR reads, TCRdb called clonotypes with MiXCR, one entry per CDR3 protein. The repertoire holds 400,000 to 450,000 distinct CDR3 sequences, with roughly 21% as singletons. The count of this clonotype is one. Its target is unknown. V lost 5 bases to trimming and J lost 3 bases; unmatched junction nucleotides: 5. The CDR3 sequence is 14 residues long. Germline assignment: CDR1 MNHNS and CDR2 SASEGT.

The study, taken as a whole, reports: Detected in blood as well were most expanded thyroid clonotypes with frequency above 0.001.

Sequencing was performed on peripheral blood. This clonotype was sampled from a woman aged 18-29 years with stable Graves' hyperthyroidism. The gene calls are TRBV6-1 and TRBJ2-7; 9 nucleotides agree with TRBD1. The CDR3 DNA follows: TGTGCCAGCAGTCGACAGGGGGGATACTACGAGCAGTACTTC. Protein: CASSRQGGYYEQYF.